This T cell receptor beta chain was obtained from a study of blood T cells in healthy people across ages. This clonotype has more than one count but fewer than ten. Then a second PCR, running about 6 to 12 cycles, was carried out with a sample-barcoded 5' primer and a J-beta primer mix. TCRdb re-analysed the 5' RACE reads in MiXCR, keeping a single row per CDR3 protein. The sample lists almost 1 million distinct CDR3 sequences, roughly 51% seen once, with about 20% in the top ten. The sample consisted of blood. The TCR was taken from a woman between 55 and 75 years old in good health.

The CDR3 spells CASSPRTGDGYGYTF. The CDR3 DNA sequence: TGTGCCAGCAGCCCTCGGACAGGGGATGGCTATGGCTACACCTTC. This chain uses TRBV3-1 with TRBJ1-2, with TRBD1 matching over 9 bases. The CDR3 covers 15 residues. Germline assignment: CDR1 LGHDT and CDR2 YNNKEL (reference sequence). V lost 4 bases and J lost 4; bases outside the gene matches: 7.